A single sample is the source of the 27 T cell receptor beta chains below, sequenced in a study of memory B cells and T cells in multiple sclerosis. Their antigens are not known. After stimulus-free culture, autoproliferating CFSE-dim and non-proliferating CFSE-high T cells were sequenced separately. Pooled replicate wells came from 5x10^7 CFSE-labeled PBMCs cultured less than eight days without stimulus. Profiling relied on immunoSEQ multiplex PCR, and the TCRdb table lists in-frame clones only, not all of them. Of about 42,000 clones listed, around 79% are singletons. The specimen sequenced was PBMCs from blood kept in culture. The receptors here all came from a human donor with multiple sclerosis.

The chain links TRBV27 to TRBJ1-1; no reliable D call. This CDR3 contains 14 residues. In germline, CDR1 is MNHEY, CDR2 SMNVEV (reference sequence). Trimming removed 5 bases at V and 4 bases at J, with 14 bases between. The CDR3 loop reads CASSTGTWGTEAFF. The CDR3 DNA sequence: TGTGCCAGCAGTACTGGCACATGGGGCACTGAAGCTTTCTTT.

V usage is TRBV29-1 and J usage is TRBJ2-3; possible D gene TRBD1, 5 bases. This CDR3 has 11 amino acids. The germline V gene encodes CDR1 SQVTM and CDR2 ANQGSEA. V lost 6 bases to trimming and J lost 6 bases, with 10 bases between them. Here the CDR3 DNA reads TGCAGCGTGGTGGCAGGGGATACGCAGTATTTT. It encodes CSVVAGDTQYF.

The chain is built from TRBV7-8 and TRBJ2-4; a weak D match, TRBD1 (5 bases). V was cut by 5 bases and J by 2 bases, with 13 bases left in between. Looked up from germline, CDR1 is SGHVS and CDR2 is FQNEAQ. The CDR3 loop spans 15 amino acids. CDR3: CASSMTSGTKNIQYF. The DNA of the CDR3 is TGTGCCAGCAGCATGACGTCAGGGACCAAAAACATTCAGTACTTC.

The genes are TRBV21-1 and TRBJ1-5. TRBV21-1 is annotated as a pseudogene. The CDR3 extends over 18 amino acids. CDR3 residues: CASSKGGDLRKGNQPQHF. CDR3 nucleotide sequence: TGTGCCAGCAGCAAGGGGGGCGATTTAAGAAAAGGCAATCAGCCCCAGCATTTT.

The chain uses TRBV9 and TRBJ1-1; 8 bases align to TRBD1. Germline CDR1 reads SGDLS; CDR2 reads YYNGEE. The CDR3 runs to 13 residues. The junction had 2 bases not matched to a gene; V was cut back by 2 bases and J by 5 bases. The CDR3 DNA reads TGTGCCAGCAGCGTCGGACAGGGAACTGAAGCTTTCTTT. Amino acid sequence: CASSVGQGTEAFF.

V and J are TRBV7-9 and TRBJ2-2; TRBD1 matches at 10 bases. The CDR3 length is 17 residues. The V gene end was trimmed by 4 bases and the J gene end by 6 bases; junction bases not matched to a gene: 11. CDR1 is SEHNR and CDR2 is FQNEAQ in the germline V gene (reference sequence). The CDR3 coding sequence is TGTGCCAGCAGCTCCCGGGACAGGGGTCCGTTCGCCGGGGAGCTGTTTTTT. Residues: CASSSRDRGPFAGELFF.

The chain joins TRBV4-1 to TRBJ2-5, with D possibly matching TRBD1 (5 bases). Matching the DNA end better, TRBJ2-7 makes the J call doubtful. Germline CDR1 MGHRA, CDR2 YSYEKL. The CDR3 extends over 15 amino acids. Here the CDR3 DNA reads TGCGCCAGCAGCCAAGTCCGAAGGGGATCCTACGAGCAGTACTTC. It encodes CASSQVRRGSYEQYF.

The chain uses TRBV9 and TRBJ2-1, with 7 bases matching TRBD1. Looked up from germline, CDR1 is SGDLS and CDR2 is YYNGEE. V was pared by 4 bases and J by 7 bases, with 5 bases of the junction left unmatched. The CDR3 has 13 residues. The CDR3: CASSLGQLNEQFF. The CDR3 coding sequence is TGTGCCAGCAGCTTGGGACAGCTTAATGAGCAGTTCTTC.

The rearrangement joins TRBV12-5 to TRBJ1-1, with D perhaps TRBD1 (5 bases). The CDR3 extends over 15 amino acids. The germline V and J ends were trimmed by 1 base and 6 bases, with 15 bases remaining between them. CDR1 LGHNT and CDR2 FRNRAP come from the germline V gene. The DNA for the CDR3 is TGTGCTAGTGGTTTGGACAGGATAGGGGTATCTGAAGCTTTCTTT. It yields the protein CASGLDRIGVSEAFF.

The CDR3 nucleotides are TGTGCCTGGAGCCGGGACAGGGAGAACTATGGCTACACCTTC. Translated, it gives CAWSRDRENYGYTF. The chain carries TRBV30 and TRBJ1-2; 9 bases are shared with TRBD1. This CDR3 is 14 amino acids long. Germline CDR1 reads GTSNPN; CDR2 reads SVGIG (reference sequence). Trimming removed 3 bases from V and 2 bases from J; junction bases left unmatched: 4.

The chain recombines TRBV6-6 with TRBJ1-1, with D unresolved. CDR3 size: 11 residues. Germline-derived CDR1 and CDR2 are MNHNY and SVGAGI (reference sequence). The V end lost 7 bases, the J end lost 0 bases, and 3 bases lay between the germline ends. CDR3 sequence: CASTVNTEAFF. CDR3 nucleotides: TGTGCCAGCACGGTGAACACTGAAGCTTTCTTT.

Here the CDR3 DNA reads TGTGCCAGCTCACCAGCGGGGGATACTGGAAACACCATATATTTT. Encoded protein: CASSPAGDTGNTIYF. The rearrangement joins TRBV18 to TRBJ1-3; perhaps TRBD1 as D (5 bases). Germline V CDR1 and CDR2: KGHSH, LQKENI. This CDR3 is built from 15 residues. Trimming took off 2 bases at V and 2 bases at J, with 10 bases between the two ends.

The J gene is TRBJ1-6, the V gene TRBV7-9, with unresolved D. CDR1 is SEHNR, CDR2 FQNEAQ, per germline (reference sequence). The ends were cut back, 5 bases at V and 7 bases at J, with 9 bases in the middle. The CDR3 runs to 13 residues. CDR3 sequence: CASSANRNSPLHF. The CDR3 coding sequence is TGTGCCAGCAGCGCAAACAGAAATTCACCCCTCCACTTT.

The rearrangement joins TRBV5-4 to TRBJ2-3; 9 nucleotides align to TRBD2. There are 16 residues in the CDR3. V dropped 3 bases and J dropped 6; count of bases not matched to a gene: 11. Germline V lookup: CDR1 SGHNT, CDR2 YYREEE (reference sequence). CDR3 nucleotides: TGTGCCAGCAGCTCCGGGACGGCGGGGGGGCAGGATACGCAGTATTTT. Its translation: CASSSGTAGGQDTQYF.

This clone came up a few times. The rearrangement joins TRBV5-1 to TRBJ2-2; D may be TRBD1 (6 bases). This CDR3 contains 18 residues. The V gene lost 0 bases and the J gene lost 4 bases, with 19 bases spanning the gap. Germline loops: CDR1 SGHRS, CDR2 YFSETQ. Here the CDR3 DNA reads TGCGCCAGCAGCTTGGTTCAGGGGTTGGAGTACATCACCGGGGAGCTGTTTTTT. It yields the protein CASSLVQGLEYITGELFF.

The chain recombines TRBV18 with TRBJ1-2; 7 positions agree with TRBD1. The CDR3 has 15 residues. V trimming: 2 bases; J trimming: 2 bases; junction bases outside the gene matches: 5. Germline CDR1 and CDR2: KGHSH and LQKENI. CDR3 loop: CASSPKQGYNYGYTF. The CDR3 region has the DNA TGTGCCAGCTCACCAAAACAGGGGTACAACTATGGCTACACCTTC.

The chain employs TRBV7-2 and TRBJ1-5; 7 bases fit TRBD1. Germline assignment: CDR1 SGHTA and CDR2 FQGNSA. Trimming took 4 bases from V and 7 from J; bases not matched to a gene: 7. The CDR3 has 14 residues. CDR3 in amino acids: CASSSNTGAQPQHF. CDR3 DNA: TGTGCCAGCAGCTCAAATACAGGGGCGCAGCCCCAGCATTTT.

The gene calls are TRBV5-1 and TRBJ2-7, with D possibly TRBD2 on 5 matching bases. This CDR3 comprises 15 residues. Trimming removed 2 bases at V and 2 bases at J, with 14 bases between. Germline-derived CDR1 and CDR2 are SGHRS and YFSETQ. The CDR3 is CASSLAPSRTYEQYF. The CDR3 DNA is TGCGCCAGCAGCTTAGCGCCTAGCCGAACCTACGAGCAGTACTTC. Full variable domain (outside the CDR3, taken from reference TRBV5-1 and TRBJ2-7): KAGVTQTPRYLIKTRGQQVTLSCSPISGHRSVSWYQQTPGQGLQFLFEYFSETQRNKGNFPGRFSGRQFSNSRSEMNVSTLELGDSALYLCASSLAPSRTYEQYFGPGTRLTVT.

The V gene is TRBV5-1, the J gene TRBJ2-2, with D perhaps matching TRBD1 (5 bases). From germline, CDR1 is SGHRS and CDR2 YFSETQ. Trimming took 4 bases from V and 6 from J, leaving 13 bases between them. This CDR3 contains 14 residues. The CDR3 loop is CASSAQGIPGELFF. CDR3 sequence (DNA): TGCGCCAGCAGCGCCCAGGGTATCCCCGGGGAGCTGTTTTTT.

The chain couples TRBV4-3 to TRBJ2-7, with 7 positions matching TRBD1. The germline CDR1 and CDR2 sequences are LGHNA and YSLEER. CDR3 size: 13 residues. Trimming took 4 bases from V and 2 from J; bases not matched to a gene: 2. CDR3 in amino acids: CASSRDSTYEQYF. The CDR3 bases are TGCGCCAGCAGCCGGGACAGTACCTACGAGCAGTACTTC.

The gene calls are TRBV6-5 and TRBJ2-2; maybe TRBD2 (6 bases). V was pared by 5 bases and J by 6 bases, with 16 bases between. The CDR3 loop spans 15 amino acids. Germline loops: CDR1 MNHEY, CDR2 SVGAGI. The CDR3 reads CASSNLARGAGELFF. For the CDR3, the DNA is TGTGCCAGCAGTAACCTAGCGCGGGGAGCCGGGGAGCTGTTTTTT.

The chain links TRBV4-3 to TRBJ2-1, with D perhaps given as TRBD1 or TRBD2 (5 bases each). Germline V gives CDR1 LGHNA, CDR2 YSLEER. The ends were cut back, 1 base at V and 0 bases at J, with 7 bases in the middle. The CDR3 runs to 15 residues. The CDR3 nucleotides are TGCGCCAGCAGCCAAGGGGGGAGCTCCTACAATGAGCAGTTCTTC. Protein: CASSQGGSSYNEQFF.

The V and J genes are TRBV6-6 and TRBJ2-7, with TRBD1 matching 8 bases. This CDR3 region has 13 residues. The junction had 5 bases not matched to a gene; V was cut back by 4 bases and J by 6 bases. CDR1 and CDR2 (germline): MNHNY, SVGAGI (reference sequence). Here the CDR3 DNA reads TGTGCCAGCAGTTTCGACAGGGGACGCGAGCAGTACTTC. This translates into CASSFDRGREQYF.

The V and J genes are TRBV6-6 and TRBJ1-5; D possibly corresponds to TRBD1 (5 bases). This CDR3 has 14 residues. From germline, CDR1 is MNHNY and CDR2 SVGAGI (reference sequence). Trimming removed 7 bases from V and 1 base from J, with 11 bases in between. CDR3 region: CASTLRQSNQPQHF. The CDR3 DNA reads TGTGCCAGCACCCTCCGACAGAGCAATCAGCCCCAGCATTTT.

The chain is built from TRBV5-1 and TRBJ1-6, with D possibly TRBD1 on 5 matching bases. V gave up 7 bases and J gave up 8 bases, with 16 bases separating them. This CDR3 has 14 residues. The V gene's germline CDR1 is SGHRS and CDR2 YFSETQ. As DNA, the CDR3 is TGCGCCAGCGGCGAACAGGATTTGCATTCACCCCTCCACTTT. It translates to CASGEQDLHSPLHF.

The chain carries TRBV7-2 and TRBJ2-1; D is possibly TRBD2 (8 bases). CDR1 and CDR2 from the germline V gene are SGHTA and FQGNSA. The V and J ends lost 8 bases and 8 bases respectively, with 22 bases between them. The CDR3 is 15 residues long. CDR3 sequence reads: CASAPGGAGGDEQFF. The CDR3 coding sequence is TGTGCCAGCGCCCCGGGGGGGGCAGGGGGAGATGAGCAGTTCTTC.

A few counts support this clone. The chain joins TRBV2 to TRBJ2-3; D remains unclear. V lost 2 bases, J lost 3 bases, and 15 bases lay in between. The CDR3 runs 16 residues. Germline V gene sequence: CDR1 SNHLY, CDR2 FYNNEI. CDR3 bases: TGTGCCAGCAGTGAAACCGCTAGTTTGCCGACAGATACGCAGTATTTT. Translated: CASSETASLPTDTQYF.